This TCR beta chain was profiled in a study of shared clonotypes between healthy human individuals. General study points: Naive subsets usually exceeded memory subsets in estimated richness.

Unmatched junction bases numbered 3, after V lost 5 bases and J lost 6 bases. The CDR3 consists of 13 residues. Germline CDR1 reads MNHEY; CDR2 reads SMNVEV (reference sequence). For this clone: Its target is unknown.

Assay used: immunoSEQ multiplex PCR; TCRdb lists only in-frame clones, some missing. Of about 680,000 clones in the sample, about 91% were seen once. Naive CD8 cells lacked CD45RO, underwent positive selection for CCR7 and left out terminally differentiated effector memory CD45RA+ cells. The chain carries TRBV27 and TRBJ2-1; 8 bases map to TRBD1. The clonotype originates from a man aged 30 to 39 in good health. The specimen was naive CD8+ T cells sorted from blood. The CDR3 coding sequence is TGTGCCAGCAGTCCAGGACAGGGCAATGAGCAGTTCTTC. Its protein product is CASSPGQGNEQFF.